These 26 T cell receptor beta chains originate from one sample sequenced in a study of regulatory T cells in long-lasting Graves disease. Sequencing libraries for TCR beta were prepared with iRepertoire HTBI primers and Arm-PCR of CDR3 regions. TCRdb re-called the multiplex PCR reads through MiXCR, storing one row per CDR3 protein. The table includes hundreds of thousands of distinct CDR3 sequences, under 20% detected once. Time point described: newly diagnosed GD, antithyroid drugs for less than 3 months. Following extraction of RNA from PBMCs, that RNA was used to make the TCR library. These same data were also listed under a study on T cells in Graves' hyperthyroidism and ophthalmopathy.

The source material was peripheral blood mononuclear cells (PBMCs), sampled at new diagnosis, from a patient treated with antithyroid drugs. These receptors all come from a woman between 25 and 40 years old with Graves disease.

This clonotype was seen many times. This sequence joins TRBV12-3 or TRBV12-4 and TRBJ1-4; D is undetermined. The CDR3 contains 16 residues. V was pared by 3 bases and J by 1 base, with 12 bases between. CDR3 protein: CASSLIRHGTNEKLFF. In DNA form, the CDR3 reads TGTGCCAGCAGTTTGATCAGACACGGAACTAATGAAAAACTGTTTTTT.

The chain has TRBV6-1 and TRBJ2-7; TRBD2 agrees at 10 bases. Germline CDR1 is MNHNS and CDR2 is SASEGT. The CDR3 consists of 14 residues. V shed 8 bases, J shed 0 bases, and the junction held 4 bases outside the gene matches. CDR3 amino acids: CASARLAGSYEQYF. The CDR3, as DNA: TGTGCCAGCGCACGACTAGCGGGCTCCTACGAGCAGTACTTC.

The CDR3 coding sequence is TGCGCCAGCAGCATGGAACCCAGGGGTATGGGCTACGAGCAGTACTTC. This translates into CASSMEPRGMGYEQYF. V gene TRBV5-1 combines with J gene TRBJ2-7, with D possibly TRBD1 on 6 matching bases. Germline V gives CDR1 SGHRS, CDR2 YFSETQ. This CDR3 contains 16 residues. V gave up 4 bases and J gave up 3 bases, with 20 bases separating them.

This clonotype was picked up a small number of times. This chain links TRBV29-1 with TRBJ2-7, with D perhaps matching TRBD1 (6 bases). CDR3 length equals 14 residues. Germline-derived CDR1 and CDR2 are SQVTM and ANQGSEA. Trimming took off 5 bases at V and 2 bases at J, with 16 bases between the two ends. The CDR3 loop is CSVKRGYVPYEQYF. The CDR3 coding sequence is TGCAGCGTTAAAAGGGGGTATGTACCCTACGAGCAGTACTTC.

This clonotype was picked up many times. The V call is TRBV6-1, the J call TRBJ1-5; D not certain. V was trimmed by 5 bases and J by 4 bases, leaving 18 bases between them. Per the germline V gene, CDR1 is MNHNS and CDR2 is SASEGT. The CDR3 runs to 16 residues. The CDR3 here is CASSPLPVGTNQPQHF. The CDR3 DNA is TGTGCCAGCAGTCCCCTACCAGTGGGTACTAATCAGCCCCAGCATTTT.

This clonotype was seen a few times. The V and J genes are TRBV3-1 and TRBJ1-2, with TRBD1 as a possible D gene (6 bases). V was trimmed by 1 base and J by 5 bases, leaving 14 bases between them. The germline V gene encodes CDR1 LGHDT and CDR2 YNNKEL (reference sequence). The CDR3 extends over 15 amino acids. CDR3 residues: CASSQVDRRPYGYTF. DNA of the CDR3: TGTGCCAGCAGCCAAGTTGACAGGAGACCTTATGGCTACACCTTC.

This clonotype has more than one count but fewer than ten. The chain joins TRBV28 to TRBJ2-5; D possibly corresponds to TRBD2 (5 bases). CDR3 length equals 14 residues. V lost 5 bases and J 5 bases, leaving 15 bases between the germline ends. CDR1 is MDHEN and CDR2 is SYDVKM in the germline V gene. CDR3 in amino acids: CASSMTQPGETQYF. The CDR3 region has the DNA TGTGCCAGCAGTATGACCCAACCGGGGGAGACCCAGTACTTC.

This rearrangement joins TRBV4-1 to TRBJ2-7; 8 bases are shared with TRBD1. Trimming took 1 base from V and 3 from J; bases not matched to a gene: 8. CDR1 is MGHRA and CDR2 is YSYEKL in the germline V gene. The CDR3 length is 16 residues. CDR3 loop: CASSQASGGGHYEQYF. The CDR3 DNA is TGCGCCAGCAGCCAAGCCTCAGGGGGCGGCCACTACGAGCAGTACTTC.

This clonotype turned up a few times. The rearrangement uses TRBV28 and TRBJ1-2, with a possible D match to TRBD1 (6 bases). Germline CDR1 MDHEN, CDR2 SYDVKM. Trimming left V 8 bases short and J 4 bases short, with 14 bases between. The CDR3 spans 13 residues. CDR3 amino acids: CASRGGGGYGYTF. In DNA, the CDR3 is TGTGCCAGCCGGGGGGGCGGGGGCTATGGCTACACCTTC.

This clonotype was seen more than once but under ten times. The gene calls are TRBV11-2 and TRBJ2-5, with 8 bases matching TRBD2. The V segment lost 1 base and the J segment 0 bases; nucleotides outside the gene matches: 4. The CDR3 contains 16 residues. The V gene's germline CDR1 is SGHAT and CDR2 FQNNGV. CDR3 amino acids: CASSLGGSGNQETQYF. The CDR3 nucleotides read TGTGCCAGCAGCTTAGGGGGTAGCGGGAACCAAGAGACCCAGTACTTC.

A remark on this clonotype: A junction boundary mismatches the germline segment, possibly from a read error. The chain couples TRBV28 to TRBJ2-3; tentative D call: TRBD2 (6 bases). The CDR3 loop spans 15 amino acids. CDR1 MDHEN and CDR2 SYDVKM come from the germline V gene. The CDR3 spells CVSTRRVSGTDTQYF. The CDR3 region has the DNA TGTGTCAGCACCCGGAGGGTCTCCGGGACAGATACGCAGTATTTT.

The CDR3 DNA reads as TGCAGTGCTAGAGATCTCACAGCGGGGGATGCCTACGAGCAGTACTTC. As protein: CSARDLTAGDAYEQYF. This sequence joins TRBV20-1 and TRBJ2-7; 8 bases line up with TRBD2. V dropped 0 bases and J dropped 2; count of bases not matched to a gene: 9. The CDR3 sequence is 16 residues long. Germline V gives CDR1 DFQATT, CDR2 SNEGSKA (reference sequence).

This clonotype was counted at least ten times. The chain has TRBV27 and TRBJ2-1, with TRBD1 matching over 8 bases. Trimming at V came to 4 bases and at J to 12 bases, leaving 14 bases not matched to a gene. CDR3 size: 15 residues. Germline lookup yields CDR1 MNHEY and CDR2 SMNVEV (reference sequence). In DNA form, the CDR3 reads TGTGCCAGCAGTTCCCGGGACAGGACCCCCGTGGTGCAGTTCTTC. Protein: CASSSRDRTPVVQFF.

This clonotype appeared a few times. The gene calls are TRBV20-1 and TRBJ2-5; D remains ambiguous. Germline lookup yields CDR1 DFQATT and CDR2 SNEGSKA (reference sequence). Deletions cut 6 bases from V and 2 bases from J, with 16 bases between. The CDR3 is 14 residues long. Here the CDR3 reads CSAAQIVGQETQYF. The CDR3 nucleotides are TGCAGTGCCGCCCAGATAGTTGGTCAAGAGACCCAGTACTTC.

This clonotype occurred a few times. The chain combines TRBV24-1 with TRBJ2-3; D gene uncertain. The germline gives CDR1 KGHDR, CDR2 SFDVKD. The CDR3 totals 11 residues. Trimming removed 6 bases from V and 4 bases from J, with 4 bases in between. The CDR3 sequence: CATSFADTQYF. The CDR3, as DNA: TGTGCCACCAGTTTTGCAGATACGCAGTATTTT.

CDR3 amino acids: CASGDSGSIFTDTQYF. The CDR3 DNA sequence: TGTGCCAGCGGGGATAGCGGGAGCATTTTCACAGATACGCAGTATTTT. The genes are TRBV6-2 or TRBV6-3 and TRBJ2-3, with 9 bases identical to TRBD2. Germline assignment: CDR1 MNHEY and CDR2 SVGEGT. V was clipped by 8 bases and J by 2 bases; unmatched bases: 11. The length of the CDR3 is 16 residues.

This clonotype was observed a few times. The chain combines TRBV6-1 with TRBJ2-1; unclear D gene. The CDR3 spans 11 residues. Per the germline V gene, CDR1 is MNHNS and CDR2 is SASEGT. V was trimmed by 6 bases and J by 10 bases, leaving 10 bases between them. In DNA form, the CDR3 reads TGTGCCAGCAGAAACAAGGGAGAGCAGTTCTTC. Amino acids: CASRNKGEQFF.

V and J are TRBV25-1 and TRBJ2-3; 10 bases line up with TRBD1. This CDR3 spans 15 amino acids. J gave up 6 bases and V 8 bases, and 11 bases lay outside the gene matches. Germline V gene lookup returns CDR1 MGHDK and CDR2 SYGVNS. CDR3 region: CASRQGTGVTDTQYF. CDR3 coding DNA: TGTGCCAGCCGCCAGGGGACAGGGGTTACCGATACGCAGTATTTT.

This clonotype has only a few counts. The rearrangement links TRBV12-3 or TRBV12-4 to TRBJ1-2, with D hard to call. V shed 8 bases and J shed 6 bases, with 10 bases lying between them. This CDR3 comprises 11 residues. The DNA for the CDR3 is TGTGCCAGCGGTTATGGGGATGGCTACACCTTC. Translated: CASGYGDGYTF.

This clonotype was observed a handful of times. The chain employs TRBV18 and TRBJ1-3; D uncertain. This CDR3 has 14 residues. From germline, CDR1 is KGHSH and CDR2 LQKENI. V lost 3 bases, J lost 2 bases, and 8 bases lay in between. For the CDR3, the DNA is TGTGCCAGCTCACCTGCCAGTCCTGGAAACACCATATATTTT. Its translation: CASSPASPGNTIYF.

The V and J genes are TRBV18 and TRBJ1-1; D unresolved. With 3 bases removed from V and 1 base from J, the gap between germline ends came to 15 bases. The CDR3 has 16 amino acids. CDR1 KGHSH and CDR2 LQKENI come from the germline V gene. CDR3 in amino acids: CASSPDPGHSNTEAFF. The CDR3 DNA reads as TGTGCCAGCTCACCTGATCCCGGGCACTCGAACACTGAAGCTTTCTTT.

This clonotype was counted many times. The CDR3 reads CASSRPGVGWTEAFF. CDR3 DNA sequence: TGTGCCAGCAGTAGGCCGGGGGTGGGTTGGACTGAAGCTTTCTTT. The V and J genes are TRBV27 and TRBJ1-1; the D gene is possibly TRBD1 (5 bases). This CDR3 has 15 residues. Germline V gene data show CDR1 as MNHEY and CDR2 as SMNVEV (reference sequence). The V end was cut by 5 bases, the J end by 5 bases, with 18 bases between.

The CDR3 loop reads CASSRTPSYEQYF. DNA for the CDR3: TGTGCCAGCAGCCGCACACCATCCTACGAGCAGTACTTC. This sequence joins TRBV7-9 and TRBJ2-7, with unresolved D. Germline lookup yields CDR1 SEHNR and CDR2 FQNEAQ (reference sequence). V lost 5 bases to trimming and J lost 1 base, with 9 bases between them. The CDR3 covers 13 residues. Variable domain in full (rest from reference TRBV7-9 and TRBJ2-7): DTGVSQNPRHKITKRGQNVTFRCDPISEHNRLYWYRQTLGQGPEFLTYFQNEAQLEKSRLLSDRFSAERPKGSFSTLEIQRTEQGDSAMYLCASSRTPSYEQYFGPGTRLTVT.

The chain links TRBV14 to TRBJ2-7, with 8 nucleotides matching TRBD2. Trimming removed 3 bases from V and 3 bases from J; junction bases left unmatched: 13. The germline CDR1 and CDR2 sequences are SGHDN and FVKESK. This CDR3 is 17 amino acids long. In nucleotides, the CDR3 is TGTGCCAGCAGCCATATAGCGGGACTTCGATCGGGCTACGAGCAGTACTTC. It translates to CASSHIAGLRSGYEQYF.

As DNA, the CDR3 is TGCAGTGCTAGCAGGCCAGGGCCCTACGAGCAGTACTTC. It is translated as CSASRPGPYEQYF. J is TRBJ2-7 and V is TRBV20-1, with D perhaps matching TRBD1 (5 bases). This CDR3 contains 13 residues. From germline, CDR1 is DFQATT and CDR2 SNEGSKA (reference sequence). V lost 3 bases to trimming and J lost 2 bases, with 11 bases between them.

This clonotype was seen only a few times. The V and J genes are TRBV3-1 and TRBJ1-2; unclear D gene. Germline CDR1 LGHDT, CDR2 YNNKEL (reference sequence). V dropped 1 base and J dropped 7 bases, with 16 bases sitting between them. The CDR3 loop spans 15 amino acids. The chain's CDR3 is CASSQVRSRAFGYTF. The CDR3 DNA reads as TGTGCCAGCAGCCAAGTAAGAAGTCGGGCCTTTGGCTACACCTTC.